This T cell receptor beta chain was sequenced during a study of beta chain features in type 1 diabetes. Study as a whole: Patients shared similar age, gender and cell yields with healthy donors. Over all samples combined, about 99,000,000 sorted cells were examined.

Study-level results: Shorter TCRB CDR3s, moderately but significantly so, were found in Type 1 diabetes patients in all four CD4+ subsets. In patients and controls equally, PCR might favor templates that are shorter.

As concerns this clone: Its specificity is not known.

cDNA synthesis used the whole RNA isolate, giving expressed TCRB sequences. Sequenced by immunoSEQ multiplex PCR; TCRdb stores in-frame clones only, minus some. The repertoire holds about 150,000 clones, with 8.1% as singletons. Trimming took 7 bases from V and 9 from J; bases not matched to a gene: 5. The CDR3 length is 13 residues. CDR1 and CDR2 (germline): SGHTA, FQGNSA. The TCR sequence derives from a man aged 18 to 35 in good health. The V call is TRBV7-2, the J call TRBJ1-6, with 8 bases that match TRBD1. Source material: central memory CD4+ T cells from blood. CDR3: CASTGTGGSPLHF. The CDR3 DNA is TGTGCCAGCACTGGGACAGGAGGTTCACCCCTCCACTTT.